This T cell receptor beta chain was identified during a study of T-cell memory formation after mild COVID-19. TCRdb passed the 5' RACE reads through MiXCR, listing each CDR3 protein once. The data show fewer than 650,000 distinct CDR3 sequences, approximately 21% seen once. V lost 4 bases, J lost 5 bases, and 6 bases stayed unmatched. Germline V gene lookup returns CDR1 SGHRS and CDR2 YFSETQ. The CDR3 totals 13 residues. This clonotype was seen more than once but under ten times. This chain connects TRBV5-1 to TRBJ2-7; TRBD1 matches 7 bases. This TCR derives from an adult woman who had mild COVID-19 (a few samples of this study predate the infection). Cell type and time point are not known. Source material: PBMCs or a T cell subset sorted from them (not recorded which). The CDR3 DNA follows: TGCGCCAGCAGCACCGGGACAGCTCACGAGCAGTACTTC. The encoded protein is CASSTGTAHEQYF.